The source of this T cell receptor (beta chain) is a study of blood T cell repertoires in COVID-19 (dated by TCRdb to about 2020). Turning to the overall study: Samples from collaborators originated in the United States, Italy and Spain and spanned both the acute and convalescent phases of COVID-19. A de-identified subject ID, COVID-19 status, age in years and sex were almost always included in the sample metadata. The material from the prospective study consisted of cDNA or gDNA derived from T cells, B-cell-depleted T cells, or PBMCs. Where available, HLA class I and class II types were obtained from metadata supplied by the sample provider rather than from assay-based typing. The dataset comprised deeply sampled blood TCRbeta repertoires from subjects exposed to, actively infected with, or recovered from COVID-19. The repertoires were made available in a free public database intended to serve as a resource for research on the immune response to SARS-CoV-2. The samples were drawn from two sources: the first 160 participants of the ongoing ImmuneRACE study, and fewer than 1,500 subjects contributed by 6 global collaborators. What the authors observed across the whole study: Clinical and demographic metadata were provided uncurated, with the amount varying by source and participant.

As regards this clone: Its antigen remains unidentified. No much larger clone is present one base from it, and per-base qualities are unavailable.

Whole blood was collected in K2EDTA tubes by collaborating institutions according to the institutions' own protocols. For TCRbeta analysis, collaborators shipped samples as frozen whole blood, isolated PBMCs, or DNA extracted from either of those sample types. TCRbeta CDR3 regions were amplified from genomic DNA by means of the immunoSEQ Assay, a bias-controlled multiplex PCR. Turning to the authors' computational methods: The number of nucleated cells in each sample was estimated from the amplification of reference gene primers within the assay. To quantify the absolute abundance of each unique TCRbeta CDR3 rearrangement, sequence reads were collapsed and filtered. For each sample, productive Simpson clonality was calculated as the square root of Simpson's diversity index over productive rearrangements. Imported from immuneACCESS, the table was reduced by TCRdb to in-frame sequences with V and J called. These copies leave out some clones; in studies compared against another copy, an unresolved V gene accounts for under half, and the cause of the remainder is not known. The DNA was the basis for D and trimming; V, J and clone size are from that table. The sample includes about 140,000 clones, with roughly 85% observed a single time. The ten top clones hold under 3% of the sample.

The sequenced material came from peripheral blood. This TCR derives from a man between 45 and 60 years old with acute or convalescent COVID-19.

The nucleotide sequence reads as follows: TGTGCTAGTGGTTTGGGGGACACCACCAACTATGGCTACACCTTC. The translation is CASGLGDTTNYGYTF. The chain is made from TRBV12-5 and TRBJ1-2, with TRBD1 as a weak D call on 6 bases. Trimming takes 1 base from V and 2 bases from J, and the germline ends sit 11 bases apart. The CDR3 sequence holds 15 residues, the cysteine and phenylalanine included. Of all the DNA, just the CDR3 is kept, 45 bases in frame from base 1. The germline V gene encodes CDR1 LGHNT and CDR2 FRNRAP.